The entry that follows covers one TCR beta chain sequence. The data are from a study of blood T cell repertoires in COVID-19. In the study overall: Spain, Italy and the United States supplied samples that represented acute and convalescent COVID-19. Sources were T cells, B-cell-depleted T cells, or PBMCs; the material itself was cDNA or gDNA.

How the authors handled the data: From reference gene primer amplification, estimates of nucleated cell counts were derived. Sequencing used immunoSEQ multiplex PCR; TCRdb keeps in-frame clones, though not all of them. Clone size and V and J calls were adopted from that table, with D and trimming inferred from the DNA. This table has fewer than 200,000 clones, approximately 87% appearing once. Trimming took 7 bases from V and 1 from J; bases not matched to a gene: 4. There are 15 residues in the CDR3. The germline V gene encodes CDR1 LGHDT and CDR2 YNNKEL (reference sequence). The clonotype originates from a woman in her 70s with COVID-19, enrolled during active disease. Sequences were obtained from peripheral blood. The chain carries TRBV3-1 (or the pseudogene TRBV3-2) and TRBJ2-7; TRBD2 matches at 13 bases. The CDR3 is CASTGLAGSSYEQYF. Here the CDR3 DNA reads TGTGCCAGCACGGGACTAGCGGGGAGTTCCTACGAGCAGTACTTC.